These 22 T cell receptor beta chains originate from one sample sequenced in a study of blood T cell repertoires in COVID-19. TCRdb's table, derived via immunoSEQ multiplex PCR, lists solely in-frame clones and lacks some. The sample has more than 300,000 clones, about 91% seen once. The specimen sequenced was peripheral blood. The receptor source for this set is a woman younger than 45 with COVID-19, enrolled during active disease.

This clone has just a few counts. The chain carries TRBV9 and TRBJ1-1; no definite D call. Per the germline V gene, CDR1 is SGDLS and CDR2 is YYNGEE. The length of the CDR3 is 13 residues. V dropped 0 bases and J dropped 4 bases, with 7 bases sitting between them. The CDR3 DNA sequence: TGTGCCAGCAGCGTAGCTCCAGGCACTGAAGCTTTCTTT. It is translated as CASSVAPGTEAFF.

This clone occurred a few times. The gene calls are TRBV3-1 (or the pseudogene TRBV3-2) and TRBJ2-7; D gene unclear. The length of the CDR3 is 13 residues. CDR1 LGHDT and CDR2 YNNKEL come from the germline V gene (reference sequence). The ends were cut back, 0 bases at V and 2 bases at J, with 5 bases in the middle. CDR3 sequence: CASSQESTYEQYF. The CDR3 DNA reads TGTGCCAGCAGCCAAGAATCTACCTACGAGCAGTACTTC.

The rearrangement joins TRBV6-2 or TRBV6-3 to TRBJ2-3, with TRBD1 identical over 8 bases. In germline, CDR1 is MNHEY, CDR2 SVGEGT. Trimming took 4 bases from V and 6 from J; bases not matched to a gene: 9. This CDR3 is built from 15 residues. The chain's CDR3 is CASSSHRQGPDTQYF. CDR3 in DNA: TGTGCCAGCAGTTCCCACCGACAGGGGCCGGATACGCAGTATTTT.

The rearrangement joins TRBV29-1 to TRBJ2-7, with 8 bases matching TRBD1. After removal of 7 bases from V and 7 bases from J, the junction contained 9 bases not matched to a gene. Germline CDR1 SQVTM, CDR2 ANQGSEA. There are 12 residues in the CDR3. CDR3 bases: TGCAGCGGTAGACAGGGGCTGGGGGAGCAGTACTTC. It translates to CSGRQGLGEQYF.

This rearrangement joins TRBV19 to TRBJ1-5, with D perhaps TRBD1 (6 bases). The V end was cut by 5 bases, the J end by 5 bases, with 16 bases between. CDR1 is LNHDA, CDR2 SQIVND, per germline (reference sequence). The CDR3 length is 15 residues. As DNA, the CDR3 is TGTGCCAGTAGTGTCCAGGGGCAGACTGATCAGCCCCAGCATTTT. It yields the protein CASSVQGQTDQPQHF.

This sequence joins TRBV3-1 (or the pseudogene TRBV3-2) and TRBJ2-3; 9 bases map to TRBD2. Germline V gene data show CDR1 as LGHDT and CDR2 as YNNKEL (reference sequence). V trimming: 3 bases; J trimming: 7 bases; junction bases outside the gene matches: 11. The CDR3 runs to 16 residues. The CDR3 here is CASSHDNRAGGYTQYF. CDR3 sequence (DNA): TGTGCCAGCAGCCACGATAATCGAGCGGGGGGATATACGCAGTATTTT.

Regarding this clone: This same CDR3 is encoded by further DNA sequences in the sample. The chain has TRBV7-9 and TRBJ1-1; possible D gene TRBD1, 5 bases. The CDR3 spans 12 residues. The V end was cut by 5 bases, the J end by 5 bases, with 9 bases between. Germline-derived CDR1 and CDR2 are SEHNR and FQNEAQ (reference sequence). The CDR3 region is CASSRGGTEAFF. DNA for the CDR3: TGTGCCAGCAGCAGGGGCGGGACTGAAGCTTTCTTT.

This chain connects TRBV18 to TRBJ1-4; unclear D gene. CDR1 is KGHSH, CDR2 LQKENI, per germline. This CDR3 spans 12 amino acids. Trimming took off 2 bases at V and 13 bases at J, with 11 bases between the two ends. CDR3 protein: CASSPGTEGLFF. The CDR3 coding sequence is TGTGCCAGCTCACCAGGTACAGAGGGACTGTTTTTT.

V usage is TRBV5-1 and J usage is TRBJ1-6, with 12 bases aligning to TRBD1. V dropped 0 bases and J dropped 10; count of bases not matched to a gene: 5. CDR1 and CDR2 (germline): SGHRS, YFSETQ. The CDR3 spans 16 residues. In nucleotides, the CDR3 is TGCGCCAGCAGCTTGGTGGGGACAGGGGGCGCGTCACCCCTCCACTTT. Its protein is CASSLVGTGGASPLHF.

The chain combines TRBV7-9 with TRBJ1-2, with 8 bases fitting TRBD1. Germline CDR1 is SEHNR and CDR2 is FQNEAQ (reference sequence). The CDR3 extends over 15 amino acids. With 5 bases clipped from V and 5 bases from J, the junction kept 10 bases outside the gene matches. The CDR3 DNA reads TGTGCCAGCAGCCCAACCGACAGGGGTGGATATGGCTACACCTTC. Translating it yields CASSPTDRGGYGYTF.

This clone was detected only once. The V call is TRBV4-2, the J call TRBJ2-7, with 13 bases that match TRBD2. There are 16 residues in the CDR3. V shed 1 base, J shed 7 bases, and the junction held 7 bases outside the gene matches. The germline CDR1 and CDR2 sequences are LGHNA and YNFKEQ. This CDR3 is CASSQVGTSGDREQYF. The CDR3 region has the DNA TGTGCCAGCAGCCAAGTTGGGACTAGCGGGGATCGGGAGCAGTACTTC.

For this clone: A read error is possible here, since a much larger clone lies one base away. The V and J genes are TRBV11-3 and TRBJ1-2; 8 bases line up with TRBD1. From germline, CDR1 is SGHNT and CDR2 YENEEA. Trimming at V came to 5 bases and at J to 2 bases, leaving 1 base not matched to a gene. The CDR3 has 13 amino acids. The DNA for the CDR3 is TGTGCCAGCAGCCGACAGGGGAACTATGGCTACACCTTC. Its translation is CASSRQGNYGYTF.

The chain employs TRBV5-6 and TRBJ1-2; D might be TRBD1 (5 bases). The V and J ends lost 4 bases and 5 bases respectively, with 18 bases between them. The CDR3 runs to 15 residues. The germline gives CDR1 SGHDT, CDR2 YYEEEE. The CDR3: CASSGGDGAYYGYTF. As DNA, the CDR3 is TGTGCCAGCAGCGGGGGGGACGGAGCCTATTATGGCTACACCTTC.

V usage is TRBV2 and J usage is TRBJ1-1, with D uncertain. Germline CDR1 and CDR2: SNHLY and FYNNEI. CDR3 length equals 14 residues. Trimming shortened V by 6 bases and J by 5 bases, and 16 bases separated the two germline ends. The chain's CDR3 is CASRDGMPGTEAFF. For the CDR3, the DNA is TGTGCCAGCAGGGACGGAATGCCGGGGACTGAAGCTTTCTTT.

This clone was picked up a small number of times. CDR3 sequence reads: CASSSRSGSNQPQHF. The CDR3 bases are TGTGCCAGCAGTTCCCGGTCGGGTAGCAATCAGCCCCAGCATTTT. This chain links TRBV2 with TRBJ1-5; D unresolved. CDR1 is SNHLY, CDR2 FYNNEI, per germline. This CDR3 region has 15 residues. V lost 5 bases and J lost 0, with 11 bases in between.

J is TRBJ2-7 and V is TRBV30, with 7 bases aligning to TRBD1. The CDR3 totals 12 residues. Germline V gene sequence: CDR1 GTSNPN, CDR2 SVGIG (reference sequence). The junction had 2 bases not matched to a gene; V was cut back by 3 bases and J by 3 bases. The DNA of the CDR3 is TGTGCCTGGAGGGGGGACAGCTACGAGCAGTACTTC. This translates into CAWRGDSYEQYF.

This sequence joins TRBV4-1 and TRBJ2-3; 9 bases match TRBD2. Per germline, CDR1 MGHRA and CDR2 YSYEKL. The CDR3 has 17 amino acids. V was clipped by 6 bases and J by 0 bases; unmatched bases: 10. The CDR3 DNA sequence: TGCGCCAGCAGTCGGATCCTAGCGGGGACTAGCACAGATACGCAGTATTTT. Protein product: CASSRILAGTSTDTQYF.

The J gene is TRBJ1-1, the V gene TRBV20-1, with D tentatively TRBD1 (6 bases). CDR1 and CDR2 from the germline V gene are DFQATT and SNEGSKA (reference sequence). This CDR3 comprises 11 residues. The V end was cut by 4 bases, the J end by 6 bases, with 9 bases between. DNA of the CDR3: TGCAGTGCTAACAGGGTCTCTGAAGCTTTCTTT. The encoded protein is CSANRVSEAFF.

This clone was detected ten times or more. V and J are TRBV2 and TRBJ1-1; 9 nucleotides align to TRBD1. Germline CDR1 is SNHLY and CDR2 is FYNNEI. The trim removed 6 bases at V and 6 bases at J, leaving 8 bases unmatched. CDR3 length equals 14 residues. CDR3 nucleotides: TGTGCCAGCAGGGCCGGGACAGGGACGTCTGAAGCTTTCTTT. As protein: CASRAGTGTSEAFF.

The genes are TRBV4-1 and TRBJ1-1, with D uncertain. This CDR3 spans 13 amino acids. In germline, CDR1 is MGHRA, CDR2 YSYEKL. V was shortened by 3 bases and J by 2 bases, with 7 bases between the two germline ends. CDR3 in amino acids: CASSHIANTEAFF. DNA of the CDR3: TGCGCCAGCAGCCACATAGCTAACACTGAAGCTTTCTTT.

This chain connects TRBV7-9 to TRBJ1-4; 9 bases match TRBD1. The trim removed 5 bases at V and 5 bases at J, leaving 6 bases unmatched. Germline values: CDR1 SEHNR, CDR2 FQNEAQ (reference sequence). There are 15 residues in the CDR3. As DNA, the CDR3 is TGTGCCAGCAGCCCGACGGACAGGGGAAATGAAAAACTGTTTTTT. It codes for CASSPTDRGNEKLFF.

This chain joins TRBV27 and TRBJ2-1; D possibly corresponds to TRBD2 (5 bases). Germline V lookup: CDR1 MNHEY, CDR2 SMNVEV (reference sequence). The CDR3 totals 13 residues. Between the trimmed V and J ends, which lost 3 bases and 8 bases, there was a span of 11 bases. In DNA form, the CDR3 reads TGTGCCAGCAGTTTTATCGCGGGCCATGAGCAGTTCTTC. Translation: CASSFIAGHEQFF.